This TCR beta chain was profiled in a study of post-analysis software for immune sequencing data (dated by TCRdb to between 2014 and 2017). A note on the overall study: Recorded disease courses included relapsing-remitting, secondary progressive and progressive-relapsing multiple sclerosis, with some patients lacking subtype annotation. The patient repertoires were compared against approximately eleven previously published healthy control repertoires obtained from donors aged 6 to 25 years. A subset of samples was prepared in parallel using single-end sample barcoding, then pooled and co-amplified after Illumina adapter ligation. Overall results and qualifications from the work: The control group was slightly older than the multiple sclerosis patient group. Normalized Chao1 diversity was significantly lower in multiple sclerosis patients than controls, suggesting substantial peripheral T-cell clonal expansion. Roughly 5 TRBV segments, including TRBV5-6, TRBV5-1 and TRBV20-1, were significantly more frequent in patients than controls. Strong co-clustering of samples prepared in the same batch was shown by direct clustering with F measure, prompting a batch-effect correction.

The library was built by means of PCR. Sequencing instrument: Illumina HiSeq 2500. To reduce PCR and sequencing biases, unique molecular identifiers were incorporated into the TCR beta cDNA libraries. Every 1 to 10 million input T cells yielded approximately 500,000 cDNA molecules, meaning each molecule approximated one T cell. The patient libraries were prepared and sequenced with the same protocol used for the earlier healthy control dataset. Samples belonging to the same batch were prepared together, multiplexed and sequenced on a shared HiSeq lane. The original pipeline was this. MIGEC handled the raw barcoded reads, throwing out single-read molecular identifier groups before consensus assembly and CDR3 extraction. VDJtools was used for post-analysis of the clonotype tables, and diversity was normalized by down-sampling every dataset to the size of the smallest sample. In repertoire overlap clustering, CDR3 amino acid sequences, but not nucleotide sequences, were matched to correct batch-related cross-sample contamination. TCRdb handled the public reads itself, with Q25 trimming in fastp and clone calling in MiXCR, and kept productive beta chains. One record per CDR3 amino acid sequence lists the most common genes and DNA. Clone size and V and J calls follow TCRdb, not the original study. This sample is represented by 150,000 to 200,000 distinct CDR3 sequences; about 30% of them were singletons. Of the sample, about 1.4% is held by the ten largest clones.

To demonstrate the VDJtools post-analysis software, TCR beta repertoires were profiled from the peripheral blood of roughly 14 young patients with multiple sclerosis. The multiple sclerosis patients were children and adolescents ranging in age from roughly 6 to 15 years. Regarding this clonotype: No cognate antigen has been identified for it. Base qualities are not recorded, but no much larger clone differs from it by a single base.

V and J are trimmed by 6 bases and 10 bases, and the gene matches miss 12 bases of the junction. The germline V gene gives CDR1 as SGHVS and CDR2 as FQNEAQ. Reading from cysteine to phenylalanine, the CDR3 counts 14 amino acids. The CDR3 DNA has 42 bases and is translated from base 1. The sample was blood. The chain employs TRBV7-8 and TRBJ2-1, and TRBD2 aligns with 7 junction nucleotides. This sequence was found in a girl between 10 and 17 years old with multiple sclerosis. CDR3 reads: CASRQKQASGEQFF. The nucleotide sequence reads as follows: TGTGCCAGCAGACAAAAGCAAGCTAGCGGAGAGCAGTTCTTC. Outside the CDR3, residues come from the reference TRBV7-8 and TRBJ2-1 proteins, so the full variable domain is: GAGVSQSPRYKVAKRGQDVALRCDPISGHVSLFWYQQALGQGPEFLTYFQNEAQLDKSGLPSDRFFAERPEGSVSTLKIQRTQQEDSAVYLCASRQKQASGEQFFGPGTRLTVL.